One and the same sample provided the 6 T cell receptor beta chains below, sequenced in a study of blood T cell repertoires in COVID-19. The method was immunoSEQ multiplex PCR; TCRdb's version includes in-frame clones alone and lacks a portion of them. The sample gives 310,000 or so clones, around 88% of which show up once; 2% to 2.5% is in the top ten. Material for sequencing was peripheral blood. All receptors come from a woman between 25 and 40 years old who had recovered from COVID-19.

V gene TRBV19 combines with J gene TRBJ2-3; D may be TRBD1 (6 bases). V dropped 8 bases and J dropped 2 bases, with 20 bases sitting between them. Germline assignment: CDR1 LNHDA and CDR2 SQIVND (reference sequence). The CDR3 is made up of 16 amino acids. The CDR3 sequence is CASGSATGNPTDTQYF. CDR3 nucleotide sequence: TGTGCCAGTGGAAGCGCAACAGGGAACCCCACAGATACGCAGTATTTT.

The CDR3 region is CASSQDSGSNEQFF. In nucleotides, the CDR3 is TGTGCCAGCAGCCAAGATTCGGGTAGCAATGAGCAGTTCTTC. The rearrangement uses TRBV3-1 (or the pseudogene TRBV3-2) and TRBJ2-1; D gene uncertain. V was shortened by 0 bases and J by 6 bases, with 9 bases between the two germline ends. From germline, CDR1 is LGHDT and CDR2 YNNKEL (reference sequence). This CDR3 region has 14 residues.

CDR3 residues: CASSLRSGWDNEQFF. DNA for the CDR3: TGTGCCAGCAGCTTAAGGTCAGGGTGGGACAATGAGCAGTTCTTC. The genes are TRBV11-3 and TRBJ2-1, with D perhaps matching TRBD1 (5 bases). The germline V gene has CDR1 SGHNT and CDR2 YENEEA. The CDR3 is 15 amino acids. V dropped 2 bases and J dropped 5 bases, with 13 bases sitting between them.

The DNA for the CDR3 is TGCGCCAGCAGCCCTAATTTACAGGGTGCCGGAAACACCATATATTTT. As protein: CASSPNLQGAGNTIYF. The chain combines TRBV5-1 with TRBJ1-3; TRBD1 is a possible D gene (6 bases). CDR1 is SGHRS and CDR2 is YFSETQ in the germline V gene. The CDR3 sequence is 16 residues long. Trimming cost V 4 bases and J 4 bases, with 18 bases left between them.

The gene calls are TRBV11-3 and TRBJ2-1; D is possibly TRBD2 (6 bases). This CDR3 is built from 13 residues. The V end was cut by 5 bases, the J end by 10 bases, with 15 bases between. Germline loops: CDR1 SGHNT, CDR2 YENEEA. CDR3 residues: CASSPSRLGEQFF. The CDR3 DNA reads TGTGCCAGCAGCCCTTCTCGACTAGGGGAGCAGTTCTTC. Full variable domain (missing parts from reference TRBV11-3 and TRBJ2-1): EAGVVQSPRYKIIEKKQPVAFWCNPISGHNTLYWYLQNLGQGPELLIRYENEEAVDDSQLPKDRFSAERLKGVDSTLKIQPAELGDSAVYLCASSPSRLGEQFFGPGTRLTVL.

The chain carries TRBV3-1 (or the pseudogene TRBV3-2) and TRBJ2-6; D possibly corresponds to TRBD2 (6 bases). This CDR3 spans 18 amino acids. Trimming left V 0 bases short and J 0 bases short, with 12 bases between. The germline V gene encodes CDR1 LGHDT and CDR2 YNNKEL (reference sequence). CDR3 residues: CASSQDRAGYSGANVLTF. The DNA for the CDR3 is TGTGCCAGCAGCCAAGATCGTGCGGGGTACTCTGGGGCCAACGTCCTGACTTTC.